The T cell receptor (beta chain) under discussion was sequenced for a study of cytomegalovirus exposure and HLA in healthy donors. The PCR contained 60 Vbeta and 13 Jbeta primers. Sequencing used immunoSEQ multiplex PCR; TCRdb keeps in-frame clones, though not all of them. This table holds about 160,000 clones, 85% found once. Germline V CDR1 and CDR2: MNHEY, SMNVEV (reference sequence). V gave up 5 bases and J gave up 4 bases; unmatched junction bases: 6. The CDR3 has 16 residues. General observations from the study: Sequences of the TCR beta chain were said to predict the HLA-A and HLA-B alleles of most subjects accurately. The study recorded around 160 TCR beta chains that were cytomegalovirus-associated.

About this clone itself: As yet, its antigen is unknown.

The source material was PBMCs. The chain uses TRBV27 and TRBJ2-3; 13 bases align to TRBD2. This sequence originates from a boy aged 2-15 years in good health and CMV-seronegative. The CDR3 region is CASSPWTSGGADTQYF. DNA of the CDR3: TGTGCCAGCAGTCCCTGGACTAGCGGGGGTGCAGATACGCAGTATTTT.